The 19 T cell receptor beta chains reported below all come from one sample, sequenced in a study of blood T cell repertoires in COVID-19. Generated by immunoSEQ multiplex PCR, the TCRdb table keeps only in-frame clones and is missing some. The sample consists of 120,000 to 150,000 clones, around 89% of them appearing once. The sample taken for sequencing was peripheral blood. The receptor source for this set is a woman between 55 and 75 years old with active COVID-19.

This clone was observed a single time. This chain joins TRBV28 and TRBJ2-2, with no clear D. Germline CDR1 and CDR2: MDHEN and SYDVKM. The CDR3 is 14 amino acids. Trimming shortened V by 7 bases and J by 1 base, and 10 bases separated the two germline ends. This chain's CDR3 is CASMLRQNTGELFF. CDR3 in DNA: TGTGCCAGCATGCTCCGACAGAACACCGGGGAGCTGTTTTTT.

The V and J genes are TRBV5-4 and TRBJ1-6; TRBD1 matches at 9 bases. Trimming took 2 bases from V and 7 from J; bases not matched to a gene: 4. CDR1 and CDR2 (germline): SGHNT, YYREEE (reference sequence). This CDR3 has 15 residues. The CDR3 coding sequence is TGTGCCAGCAGCTTCCAGGACAGGGGAAATTCACCCCTCCACTTT. Encoded protein: CASSFQDRGNSPLHF.

This chain connects TRBV6-5 to TRBJ1-6, with D unresolved. Germline V gene lookup returns CDR1 MNHEY and CDR2 SVGAGI. This CDR3 region has 15 residues. V was shortened by 1 base and J by 7 bases, with 11 bases between the two germline ends. CDR3 in DNA: TGTGCCAGCAGTTACTATACAGTCGGAAATTCACCCCTCCACTTT. Amino acids: CASSYYTVGNSPLHF.

The count of this clone is one. The J gene is TRBJ2-1, the V gene TRBV3-1 (or the pseudogene TRBV3-2); no definite D call. The CDR3 has 14 amino acids. Trimming removed 2 bases from V and 4 bases from J, with 9 bases in between. Germline V lookup: CDR1 LGHDT, CDR2 YNNKEL (reference sequence). CDR3 loop: CASSQPQVYNEQFF. The CDR3, as DNA: TGTGCCAGCAGCCAACCTCAGGTGTACAATGAGCAGTTCTTC.

This chain uses TRBV29-1 with TRBJ2-3; a weak D match, TRBD2 (5 bases). Trimming stripped 3 bases from V and 4 bases from J, with 11 bases between. Per the germline V gene, CDR1 is SQVTM and CDR2 is ANQGSEA. CDR3 size: 13 residues. The CDR3 protein is CSVEASNSDTQYF. The CDR3 DNA sequence: TGCAGCGTTGAGGCTAGCAATTCAGATACGCAGTATTTT.

V usage is TRBV3-1 (or the pseudogene TRBV3-2) and J usage is TRBJ2-5; 11 bases line up with TRBD2. With 4 bases clipped from V and 1 base from J, the junction kept 2 bases outside the gene matches. This CDR3 contains 15 residues. Germline CDR1 reads LGHDT; CDR2 reads YNNKEL (reference sequence). The CDR3 DNA reads as TGTGCCAGCAGCCTACTAGCGGGAGTCCAAGAGACCCAGTACTTC. It encodes CASSLLAGVQETQYF.

CDR3 bases: TGTGCCAGCAGTTACTCGATTAAAGGAGGGCAGATGAACACTGAAGCTTTCTTT. It encodes CASSYSIKGGQMNTEAFF. V and J are TRBV6-2 or TRBV6-3 and TRBJ1-1; D not resolved. The germline V gene has CDR1 MNHEY and CDR2 SVGEGT. The ends were cut back, 0 bases at V and 0 bases at J, with 17 bases in the middle. The CDR3 extends over 18 amino acids.

V is TRBV6-2 or TRBV6-3 and J is TRBJ2-7, with D maybe TRBD1 (6 bases). Germline-derived CDR1 and CDR2 are MNHEY and SVGEGT. The CDR3 runs 15 residues. The V end lost 0 bases, the J end lost 2 bases, and 11 bases lay between the germline ends. For the CDR3, the DNA is TGTGCCAGCAGTTACTCTAACAGGGCCCCCTACGAGCAGTACTTC. Its protein product is CASSYSNRAPYEQYF.

The chain uses TRBV7-9 and TRBJ2-5; a possible D gene is TRBD2 (5 bases). CDR1 and CDR2 (germline): SEHNR, FQNEAQ (reference sequence). Deletions cut 1 base from V and 5 bases from J, with 11 bases between. The CDR3 spans 14 residues. The CDR3 sequence: CASSLVAGWETQYF. The CDR3 coding sequence is TGTGCCAGCAGCTTAGTTGCGGGTTGGGAGACCCAGTACTTC. The whole variable domain, filled in from reference TRBV7-9 and TRBJ2-5, reads DTGVSQNPRHKITKRGQNVTFRCDPISEHNRLYWYRQTLGQGPEFLTYFQNEAQLEKSRLLSDRFSAERPKGSFSTLEIQRTEQGDSAMYLCASSLVAGWETQYFGPGTRLLVL.

V gene TRBV24-1 combines with J gene TRBJ2-5, with 7 nucleotides matching TRBD1. The CDR3 contains 15 residues. From germline, CDR1 is KGHDR and CDR2 SFDVKD. The V segment lost 1 base and the J segment 1 base; nucleotides outside the gene matches: 2. The CDR3: CATSDFAGGQETQYF. CDR3 nucleotides: TGTGCCACCAGTGATTTCGCAGGGGGCCAAGAGACCCAGTACTTC.

The chain is built from TRBV6-2 or TRBV6-3 and TRBJ1-1; D is possibly TRBD1 (6 bases). Germline V gene data show CDR1 as MNHEY and CDR2 as SVGEGT. The CDR3 covers 15 residues. Trimming took off 5 bases at V and 1 base at J, with 14 bases between the two ends. CDR3 amino acids: CASSAARGQNTEAFF. CDR3 DNA: TGTGCCAGCAGTGCGGCTCGGGGACAGAACACTGAAGCTTTCTTT.

V gene TRBV28 combines with J gene TRBJ2-5; 10 positions agree with TRBD2. This CDR3 spans 17 amino acids. CDR1 is MDHEN and CDR2 is SYDVKM in the germline V gene. V trimming: 0 bases; J trimming: 3 bases; junction bases outside the gene matches: 7. The CDR3 here is CASSLWVAGGPKETQYF. As DNA, the CDR3 is TGTGCCAGCAGTTTATGGGTAGCGGGAGGCCCCAAAGAGACCCAGTACTTC.

The J gene is TRBJ2-1, the V gene TRBV6-5, with 9 positions matching TRBD2. Germline V CDR1 and CDR2: MNHEY, SVGAGI. The CDR3 is 16 amino acids. Trimming took 0 bases from V and 0 from J; bases not matched to a gene: 0. CDR3 in amino acids: CASSYSSGSSYNEQFF. CDR3 DNA: TGTGCCAGCAGTTACTCTAGCGGGAGCTCCTACAATGAGCAGTTCTTC.

J is TRBJ2-7 and V is TRBV4-1; the match to TRBD2 covers 7 bases. This CDR3 has 15 amino acids. J lost 5 bases, V lost 3 bases, and 10 bases had no gene match. Germline CDR1 is MGHRA and CDR2 is YSYEKL. The CDR3 DNA is TGCGCCAGCAGCCACGGGCGGGGGTCAAGGGACGAGCAGTACTTC. This translates into CASSHGRGSRDEQYF.

This chain connects TRBV7-9 to TRBJ1-6; TRBD1 matches at 9 bases. Germline lookup yields CDR1 SEHNR and CDR2 FQNEAQ (reference sequence). The CDR3 sequence is 15 residues long. J gave up 5 bases and V 1 base, and 0 bases lay outside the gene matches. The CDR3 region has the DNA TGTGCCAGCAGCTTAGGGACAGGGGATAATTCACCCCTCCACTTT. Its translation is CASSLGTGDNSPLHF.

The chain has TRBV5-1 and TRBJ1-1; 8 positions match TRBD1. V trimming: 1 base; J trimming: 7 bases; junction bases outside the gene matches: 9. This CDR3 has 15 residues. CDR1 is SGHRS, CDR2 YFSETQ, per germline. CDR3 protein: CASSLNRQGLGEAFF. CDR3 DNA sequence: TGCGCCAGCAGCTTGAACCGACAGGGGTTGGGTGAAGCTTTCTTT.

V usage is TRBV18 and J usage is TRBJ1-1, with 9 nucleotides matching TRBD1. CDR3 length: 16 residues. V lost 5 bases and J lost 1; bases outside the gene matches: 8. Germline CDR1 KGHSH, CDR2 LQKENI. The CDR3 coding sequence is TGTGCCAGCTCAAATACAGGGGGCGCGACGAACACTGAAGCTTTCTTT. Translating gives CASSNTGGATNTEAFF.

J is TRBJ1-3 and V is TRBV12-2; TRBD1, as called in the table, went unchecked against the DNA. TRBV12-2 is reported as a pseudogene. The CDR3 covers 15 residues. The CDR3 nucleotides are TGTGCAAGTCGCTTTGAGGGGACAAGGGGAAACACCATATATTTT. Translated, it gives CASRFEGTRGNTIYF.

V is TRBV29-1 and J is TRBJ2-5; D is possibly TRBD1 (5 bases). This CDR3 contains 12 residues. Trimming took 4 bases from V and 5 from J, leaving 11 bases between them. Per the germline V gene, CDR1 is SQVTM and CDR2 is ANQGSEA. The DNA for the CDR3 is TGCAGCGTTGGGCAGGGTACGGAGACCCAGTACTTC. The encoded protein is CSVGQGTETQYF. The complete variable domain, with remaining parts taken from reference TRBV29-1 and TRBJ2-5, reads SAVISQKPSRDICQRGTSLTIQCQVDSQVTMMFWYRQQPGQSLTLIATANQGSEATYESGFVIDKFPISRPNLTFSTLTVSNMSPEDSSIYLCSVGQGTETQYFGPGTRLLVL.